Listed below are T cell receptor beta chains from one sample, sequenced in a study of blood T cells in healthy people across ages. TCRdb ran MiXCR on the 5' RACE reads and lists one entry per CDR3 protein. The repertoire has over 1,500,000 distinct CDR3 sequences, less than 50% of them found once; the top ten carry less than 2.5%. The sequencing sample was made of blood. Every receptor here comes from a woman between 40 and 50 years old in good health. The CDR3 runs from the conserved cysteine through the conserved F or W. The D gene is left open where the match is weak. The listing skips clone size in some rows; elsewhere it reads once, few, many or a size class.

>TRBV7-9|-|TRBJ2-5|TRBD2
TGTGCCAGCAGTTATCAAACTAGCGGGTCAGGGACCCAGTACTTC
CASSYQTSGSGTQYF
>TRBV6-1|once|TRBJ2-5|TRBD2
TGTGCCAGCAGTGAACGGGTAGCGGGGACGATCCAAGAGACCCAGTACTTC
CASSERVAGTIQETQYF
>TRBV7-9|-|TRBJ2-1|-
TGTGCCAGCAGCCCATTGCGAGAGGATGAGCAGTTCTTC
CASSPLREDEQFF
>TRBV11-2|-|TRBJ1-2|-
TGTGCCAGCAGCGCGGGACACTCCCATGGCTACACCTTC
CASSAGHSHGYTF
>TRBV5-1|few|TRBJ1-2|-
TGCGCCAGCAGCTTCGACAGCAGCTATGGCTACACCTTC
CASSFDSSYGYTF
>TRBV16|-|TRBJ2-3|-
TGTGCCAGCAGCCAATCTTGGAGGAGATCTAGCACAGATACGCAGTATTTT
CASSQSWRRSSTDTQYF
>TRBV3-1|-|TRBJ1-6|-
TGTGCCAGCAGCCAAGATGGGGCAGGGGACTATAATTCACCCCTCCACTTT
CASSQDGAGDYNSPLHF
>TRBV6-5|-|TRBJ2-5|-
TGTGCCAGCAGTTACTCTCAGGGGATCCAAGAGACCCAGTACTTC
CASSYSQGIQETQYF
>TRBV4-2|-|TRBJ2-7|-
TGTGCCAGCAGCCAAGGGGTTACGGGACCCTACGAGCAGTACTTC
CASSQGVTGPYEQYF
>TRBV15|-|TRBJ2-5|TRBD2
TGTGCCACCGCGGGGGGATCCCAAGAGACCCAGTACTTC
CATAGGSQETQYF
>TRBV6-2/TRBV6-3|-|TRBJ2-5|TRBD2
TGTGCCAGCAGTTACTTGACTAGCGGGGGGACCCAGTACTTC
CASSYLTSGGTQYF
>TRBV20-1|-|TRBJ2-1|TRBD1
TGCAGTGCTAGAGCGGACAGGGAAAACCCCCAAGTACGCTCCTACAATGAGCAGTTCTTC
CSARADRENPQVRSYNEQFF
>TRBV15|-|TRBJ2-1|TRBD2
TGTGCCACCAGAACCGGGACTAGCGGGGTGAATGAGCAGTTCTTC
CATRTGTSGVNEQFF
>TRBV3-1|few|TRBJ2-5|-
TGTGCCAGCAGCCAAGATAGGATACCAGAGACCCAGTACTTC
CASSQDRIPETQYF
>TRBV20-1|-|TRBJ2-3|-
TGCAGTGCTACCCCGGACTTCACAGATACGCAGTATTTT
CSATPDFTDTQYF
>TRBV7-2|-|TRBJ1-4|TRBD1
TGTGCCAGCAGCTGGGGACAGCGGCCTGGGGAAAAACTGTTTTTT
CASSWGQRPGEKLFF
>TRBV7-9|-|TRBJ2-3|-
TGTGCCAGCAGCTTAGCTAAGCCAGATACGCAGTATTTT
CASSLAKPDTQYF
>TRBV29-1|-|TRBJ1-2|TRBD1
TGCAGCGTTTTGAGGCCCGGGACAGTTAACTATGGCTGCACCTTC
CSVLRPGTVNYGCTF
>TRBV28|-|TRBJ2-7|-
TGTGCCACACATACGTTGGCAGGGCTCTCCTACGAGCAGTACTTC
CATHTLAGLSYEQYF
>TRBV7-2|-|TRBJ2-3|TRBD1
TGTGCCAGCAGTGCAGACAGGGGCACAGATACGCAGTATTTT
CASSADRGTDTQYF
>TRBV20-1|few|TRBJ2-3|-
TGCAGTGAGCAGAGGGGGACAGATACGCAGTATTTT
CSEQRGTDTQYF
>TRBV4-2|-|TRBJ2-1|-
TGTACCAGCAGCCCGCGAGGGGAGGTCGATGAGCAGTTCTTC
CTSSPRGEVDEQFF
>TRBV20-1|few|TRBJ2-4|-
TGCAGTGCTAGGGATTTCTCTTTAGCCAAAAACATTCAGTACTTC
CSARDFSLAKNIQYF
>TRBV15|few|TRBJ2-1|-
TGTGCCACCAGCAGAGGCAGGGAGGGGGTGGATGAGCAGTTCTTC
CATSRGREGVDEQFF
>TRBV20-1|many|TRBJ2-7|TRBD1
TGCAGTGCCGACAGGGGTGGGGATTACGAGCAGTACTTC
CSADRGGDYEQYF
>TRBV15|-|TRBJ2-7|TRBD2
TGTGCCACCCGCTCGACTAGCGTAACCTACGAGCAGTACTTC
CATRSTSVTYEQYF
>TRBV6-5|-|TRBJ1-1|-
TGTGCCAGCAGTTACAGGGAGGTGAGGATCACTGAAGCTTTCTTT
CASSYREVRITEAFF
>TRBV3-1|few|TRBJ2-5|TRBD2
TGTGCCAGCAGCCAAAAAAAGGGGGTAGCGGGGGAACAAGAGACCCAGTACTTC
CASSQKKGVAGEQETQYF
>TRBV25-1|-|TRBJ1-1|-
TGTGCCAGCAGTGAATTCGGCCGAGGTGACACTGAAGCTTTCTTT
CASSEFGRGDTEAFF
>TRBV6-2/TRBV6-3|once|TRBJ1-3|-
TGTGCCAGCAGTTACTCGACAGCCTCAAGCTCTGGAAACACCATATATTTT
CASSYSTASSSGNTIYF
>TRBV4-1|-|TRBJ2-7|-
TGCGCCAGCAGCCAGGAGGGACAGTGGTCCTACGAGCAGTACTTC
CASSQEGQWSYEQYF
>TRBV20-1|-|TRBJ2-7|-
TGCAGTGCTAATGGCACCCCAGGCTACGAGCAGTACTTC
CSANGTPGYEQYF
>TRBV13|-|TRBJ1-2|-
TGTGCCAGCAGCCCGGTTCCGGGACTCGTCGGCTATGGCTACACCTTC
CASSPVPGLVGYGYTF
>TRBV29-1|-|TRBJ2-7|-
TGCAGCGTCACCAGGGAGACCTACGAGCAGTACTTC
CSVTRETYEQYF
>TRBV18|-|TRBJ2-6|-
TGTGCCAGCTCACCGGGACGGACCATTGGGGCCAACGTCCTGACTTTC
CASSPGRTIGANVLTF
>TRBV4-3|once|TRBJ2-2|-
TGCGCCAGCAGCCAGGACTCGCAGGGAACCGGGGAGCTGTTTTTT
CASSQDSQGTGELFF
>TRBV4-3|-|TRBJ1-2|-
TGCGCCAGCAGCCAACTGGGGTCCTTTGGCTACACCTTC
CASSQLGSFGYTF
>TRBV7-9|-|TRBJ2-1|-
TGTGCCAGCAGCCGCTCGATCGGGGGGCCCTACAATGAGCAGTTCTTC
CASSRSIGGPYNEQFF